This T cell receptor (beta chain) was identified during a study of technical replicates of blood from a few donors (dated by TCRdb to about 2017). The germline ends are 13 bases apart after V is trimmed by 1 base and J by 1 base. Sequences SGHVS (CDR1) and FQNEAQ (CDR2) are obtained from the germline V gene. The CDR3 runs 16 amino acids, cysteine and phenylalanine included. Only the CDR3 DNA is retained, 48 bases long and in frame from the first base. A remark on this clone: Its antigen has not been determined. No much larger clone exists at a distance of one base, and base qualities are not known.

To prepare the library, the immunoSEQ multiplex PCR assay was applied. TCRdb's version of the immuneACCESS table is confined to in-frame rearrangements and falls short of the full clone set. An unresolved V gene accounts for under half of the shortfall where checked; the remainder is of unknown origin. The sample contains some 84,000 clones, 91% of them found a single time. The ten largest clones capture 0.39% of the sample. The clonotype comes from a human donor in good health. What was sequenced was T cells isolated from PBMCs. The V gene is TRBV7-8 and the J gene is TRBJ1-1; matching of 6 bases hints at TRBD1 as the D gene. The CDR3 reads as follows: CASSLVLVGANTEAFF. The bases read TGTGCCAGCAGCTTAGTTCTGGTGGGGGCGAACACTGAAGCTTTCTTT.